A single sample gave rise to the 12 T cell receptor beta chains below, sequenced in a study of blood T cell repertoires in COVID-19. Produced via immunoSEQ multiplex PCR; TCRdb's table is partial and in-frame only. The table has some 93,000 clones, 79% seen once. The source material was peripheral blood. These receptors all come from a human donor in a cohort sampled during active COVID-19.

This chain joins TRBV3-1 (or the pseudogene TRBV3-2) and TRBJ2-5; TRBD2 is a possible D gene (6 bases). CDR1 is LGHDT and CDR2 is YNNKEL in the germline V gene (reference sequence). V was clipped by 0 bases and J by 7 bases, with 15 bases between them. The CDR3 is 15 residues long. CDR3 region: CASSQDGVAARTQYF. CDR3 DNA sequence: TGTGCCAGCAGCCAAGATGGGGTAGCGGCTAGGACCCAGTACTTC.

The rearrangement uses TRBV9 and TRBJ2-2; D might be TRBD2 (6 bases). Germline values: CDR1 SGDLS, CDR2 YYNGEE. This CDR3 comprises 15 residues. Between the trimmed V and J ends, which lost 0 bases and 2 bases, there was a span of 8 bases. This CDR3 reads CASSVVGTNTGELFF. In DNA, the CDR3 is TGTGCCAGCAGCGTAGTCGGGACTAACACCGGGGAGCTGTTTTTT.

The gene calls are TRBV11-2 and TRBJ2-5, with D perhaps TRBD2 (6 bases). The length of the CDR3 is 15 residues. With 5 bases removed from V and 2 bases from J, the gap between germline ends came to 15 bases. Germline CDR1 reads SGHAT; CDR2 reads FQNNGV. Here the CDR3 DNA reads TGTGCCAGCAGCGCGCGACTAGAAGATCAAGAGACCCAGTACTTC. Amino acid sequence: CASSARLEDQETQYF. Full variable domain (remainder filled in from reference TRBV11-2 and TRBJ2-5): EAGVAQSPRYKIIEKRQSVAFWCNPISGHATLYWYQQILGQGPKLLIQFQNNGVVDDSQLPKDRFSAERLKGVDSTLKIQPAKLEDSAVYLCASSARLEDQETQYFGPGTRLLVL.

The gene calls are TRBV7-9 and TRBJ1-2; no clear D gene. Germline values: CDR1 SEHNR, CDR2 FQNEAQ (reference sequence). V was trimmed by 5 bases and J by 2 bases, leaving 9 bases between them. The CDR3 runs 13 residues. The CDR3 loop is CASSPGINYGYTF. Written as DNA, the CDR3 is TGTGCCAGCAGCCCCGGGATCAACTATGGCTACACCTTC.

V gene TRBV24-1 combines with J gene TRBJ2-1; 9 bases align to TRBD2. CDR1 and CDR2 (germline): KGHDR, SFDVKD. V was pared by 3 bases and J by 9 bases, with 11 bases of the junction left unmatched. This CDR3 has 16 residues. Written as DNA, the CDR3 is TGTGCCACCAGTGATGTAGCGGGAGCGAGTGAGGTTGAGCAGTTCTTC. It yields the protein CATSDVAGASEVEQFF.

A few counts support this clone. Other DNA sequences of this sample code for an identical CDR3. The chain is built from TRBV3-1 (or the pseudogene TRBV3-2) and TRBJ2-2; possibly TRBD2 for D (5 bases). Germline loops: CDR1 LGHDT, CDR2 YNNKEL (reference sequence). V lost 2 bases, J lost 4 bases, and 5 bases lay in between. The CDR3 has 13 amino acids. CDR3 nucleotides: TGTGCCAGCAGCCAACGGGGCACCGGGGAGCTGTTTTTT. Its protein is CASSQRGTGELFF.

This chain connects TRBV6-5 to TRBJ1-6; TRBD1 aligns across 9 bases. This CDR3 has 16 amino acids. Per the germline V gene, CDR1 is MNHEY and CDR2 is SVGAGI. After removal of 4 bases from V and 5 bases from J, the junction contained 6 bases not matched to a gene. The CDR3 nucleotides read TGTGCCAGCAGTTGGGACAGGGTGTTGGATAATTCACCCCTCCACTTT. It is translated as CASSWDRVLDNSPLHF.

The chain is built from TRBV4-2 and TRBJ2-5; D gene uncertain. The CDR3 contains 14 residues. From germline, CDR1 is LGHNA and CDR2 YNFKEQ. The V gene lost 2 bases and the J gene lost 5 bases, with 12 bases spanning the gap. The CDR3 DNA follows: TGTGCCAGCAGCCAAAATTCCAAGCGCGAGACCCAGTACTTC. It codes for CASSQNSKRETQYF.

The chain uses TRBV4-2 and TRBJ2-2; 11 bases are a match to TRBD2. This CDR3 contains 17 residues. Germline-derived CDR1 and CDR2 are LGHNA and YNFKEQ. Losses at the gene ends were 0 bases for V and 7 bases for J; bases not matched to a gene: 7. The CDR3 spells CASSQDLAGGLSGELFF. DNA of the CDR3: TGTGCCAGCAGCCAAGATTTAGCGGGAGGGCTAAGCGGGGAGCTGTTTTTT.

The rearrangement links TRBV18 to TRBJ1-1, with D unclear. Trimming stripped 6 bases from V and 3 bases from J, with 8 bases between. The germline V gene encodes CDR1 KGHSH and CDR2 LQKENI. There are 12 residues in the CDR3. The CDR3, as DNA: TGTGCCAGCTCCGGGCGGGACACTGAAGCTTTCTTT. Protein product: CASSGRDTEAFF.

The chain carries TRBV11-1 and TRBJ2-1, with D maybe TRBD1 (6 bases). V was trimmed by 5 bases and J by 3 bases, leaving 11 bases between them. This CDR3 contains 14 residues. Looked up from germline, CDR1 is SGHAT and CDR2 is FQDESV (reference sequence). CDR3 in DNA: TGTGCCAGCAGCAAGGACAGATTCTACAATGAGCAGTTCTTC. It specifies CASSKDRFYNEQFF. The full variable domain, in which reference TRBV11-1 and TRBJ2-1 provide the parts outside the CDR3, is EAEVAQSPRYKITEKSQAVAFWCDPISGHATLYWYRQILGQGPELLVQFQDESVVDDSQLPKDRFSAERLKGVDSTLKIQPAELGDSAMYLCASSKDRFYNEQFFGPGTRLTVL.

V usage is TRBV7-9 and J usage is TRBJ2-7, with 10 bases fitting TRBD1. There are 15 residues in the CDR3. With 3 bases clipped from V and 2 bases from J, the junction kept 4 bases outside the gene matches. The germline V gene encodes CDR1 SEHNR and CDR2 FQNEAQ (reference sequence). CDR3 region: CASSLAGTGAYEQYF. As DNA, the CDR3 is TGTGCCAGCAGCTTGGCCGGGACAGGGGCCTACGAGCAGTACTTC.